What follows are 27 T cell receptor beta chains derived from one specimen sequenced in a study of glioma-infiltrating T cells. The iRepertoire nested amplicon-rescue multiplex PCR amplified TCR alpha and beta CDR3s from RNA. TCRdb independently ran MiXCR on the multiplex PCR reads; one entry per CDR3 protein. The sample lists 300,000 to 450,000 distinct CDR3 sequences; about 40% were seen once. The sample comprised glioma tissue, nonneoplastic brain tissue, or PBMCs (not recorded which). The origin of the receptors is a human donor with low-grade glioma or glioblastoma, undergoing nonglioma brain surgery, or in good health (not recorded which).

The gene calls are TRBV2 and TRBJ1-5; no reliable D call. This CDR3 region has 16 residues. Looked up from germline, CDR1 is SNHLY and CDR2 is FYNNEI. Trimming stripped 5 bases from V and 0 bases from J, with 14 bases between. DNA of the CDR3: TGTGCCAGCAGTAAAAGGGAGCCAGTTAGCAATCAGCCCCAGCATTTT. Translated, it gives CASSKREPVSNQPQHF.

This clonotype has more than one count but fewer than ten. The chain employs TRBV6-1 and TRBJ1-3; 9 positions match TRBD1. CDR3 length equals 15 residues. Per germline, CDR1 MNHNS and CDR2 SASEGT. V lost 6 bases, J lost 4 bases, and 7 bases stayed unmatched. The CDR3 sequence is CASRQSGTGGNTIYF. For the CDR3, the DNA is TGTGCCAGCAGACAATCCGGGACAGGGGGAAACACCATATATTTT.

The sample holds many counts of this clonotype. This chain joins TRBV6-5 and TRBJ2-7, with 9 bases aligning to TRBD2. This CDR3 comprises 15 residues. Germline trimming cut 0 bases from V and 0 bases from J; bases unmatched to any gene: 0. Germline V gene data show CDR1 as MNHEY and CDR2 as SVGAGI. CDR3 in amino acids: CASSYSSGSSYEQYF. The CDR3, as DNA: TGTGCCAGCAGTTACTCTAGCGGGAGCTCCTACGAGCAGTACTTC.

This clonotype has just a few counts. The genes are TRBV5-1 and TRBJ2-5; possibly TRBD1 for D (5 bases). CDR1 and CDR2 (germline): SGHRS, YFSETQ. V gave up 1 base and J gave up 5 bases, with 12 bases separating them. This CDR3 comprises 14 residues. For the CDR3, the DNA is TGCGCCAGCAGCTTGCTACAGGCCAGGGAGACCCAGTACTTC. It specifies CASSLLQARETQYF.

The chain carries TRBV7-2 and TRBJ2-7; TRBD1 or TRBD2 may be the D gene (5 bases each). CDR3 size: 12 residues. V was cut by 8 bases and J by 1 base, with 9 bases left in between. Germline V gene data show CDR1 as SGHTA and CDR2 as FQGNSA. CDR3 loop: CASGDRSYEQYF. In nucleotides, the CDR3 is TGTGCCAGCGGGGACCGATCCTACGAGCAGTACTTC.

This chain joins TRBV4-1 and TRBJ2-1, with 10 bases identical to TRBD2. The CDR3 sequence is 16 residues long. Germline V gene lookup returns CDR1 MGHRA and CDR2 YSYEKL. The V segment lost 0 bases and the J segment 7 bases; nucleotides outside the gene matches: 6. The CDR3 DNA is TGCGCCAGCAGCCAAGAATGGCTAGCGGGGGCGAATGAGCAGTTCTTC. Its protein product is CASSQEWLAGANEQFF.

The genes are TRBV7-9 and TRBJ2-1, with D hard to call. The germline V and J ends were trimmed by 5 bases and 10 bases, with 15 bases remaining between them. This CDR3 comprises 13 residues. Germline V CDR1 and CDR2: SEHNR, FQNEAQ (reference sequence). CDR3 region: CASSQVESYEQFF. CDR3 DNA sequence: TGTGCCAGCAGCCAGGTGGAGTCCTACGAGCAGTTCTTC.

Remarks on this clonotype: Just one base apart from a much larger clone, this may be a read error. V gene TRBV27 combines with J gene TRBJ2-7; D is unresolved. V was cut by 2 bases and J by 3 bases, with 8 bases left in between. CDR1 and CDR2 (germline): MNHEY, SMNVEV (reference sequence). The CDR3 contains 13 residues. The CDR3 here is CASSLQKYYEQYF. DNA for the CDR3: TGTGCCAGCAGTTTACAGAAATACTACGAGCAGTACTTC.

This clonotype turned up a few times. The chain links TRBV4-1 to TRBJ2-1; D is perhaps TRBD2 (6 bases). CDR1 is MGHRA and CDR2 is YSYEKL in the germline V gene. This CDR3 comprises 15 residues. With 1 base removed from V and 9 bases from J, the gap between germline ends came to 16 bases. The CDR3 sequence: CASSQGAGTYVEQFF. CDR3 nucleotide sequence: TGCGCCAGCAGCCAAGGGGCAGGGACTTACGTTGAGCAGTTCTTC.

On this clonotype: Just one base apart from a much larger clone, this may be a read error. CDR3 DNA sequence: TGCAATGCCAGACTCTTTGGTGAGCAGTACTTC. It yields the protein CNARLFGEQYF. This chain uses TRBV20-1 with TRBJ2-7, with unresolved D. Germline CDR1 and CDR2: DFQATT and SNEGSKA (reference sequence). The CDR3 is 11 amino acids.

This rearrangement joins TRBV4-1 to TRBJ1-2, with TRBD1 matching over 8 bases. The germline V gene encodes CDR1 MGHRA and CDR2 YSYEKL. This CDR3 region has 16 residues. V lost 2 bases and J lost 4; bases outside the gene matches: 9. The DNA of the CDR3 is TGCGCCAGCAGCCAACCCGACAGGGGACAGAGCTATGGCTACACCTTC. Protein sequence: CASSQPDRGQSYGYTF.

A remark on this clonotype: This may be a read error, as it is one base from a much larger clone. CDR3 nucleotide sequence: TGCAGTGTGGCCAGATATAGCAATCAGCCCCAGAATTTT. Amino acids: CSVARYSNQPQNF. The V call is TRBV20-1, the J call TRBJ1-5, with D unresolved. The CDR3 is made up of 13 amino acids. Per germline, CDR1 DFQATT and CDR2 SNEGSKA (reference sequence).

The V gene is TRBV20-1, the J gene TRBJ2-1; the D is unclear. CDR1 is DFQATT, CDR2 SNEGSKA, per germline (reference sequence). The CDR3 consists of 14 residues. V was clipped by 8 bases and J by 0 bases, with 14 bases between them. DNA for the CDR3: TGCAGTATCGCCGAATCACACTCCTACAATGAGCAGTTCTTC. This sequence encodes CSIAESHSYNEQFF.

Concerning this clonotype: A much larger clone is a single base away; this may be a read error. The chain combines TRBV28 with TRBJ2-7; no reliable D call. The CDR3 length is 14 residues. The germline CDR1 and CDR2 sequences are MDHEN and SYDVKM. This CDR3 is CAGSLRVSYYEQYF. DNA for the CDR3: TGTGCCGGCAGTCTTCGGGTGTCCTACTACGAGCAGTACTTC.

This chain links TRBV12-3 or TRBV12-4 with TRBJ1-5; D not resolved. V lost 1 base to trimming and J lost 5 bases, with 12 bases between them. There are 15 residues in the CDR3. The CDR3 nucleotides read TGTGCCAGCAGTTTAGAGGCTCTTGGGGATCAGCCCCAGCATTTT. Translated: CASSLEALGDQPQHF.

This rearrangement joins TRBV6-6 to TRBJ2-7; TRBD1 is a possible D gene (8 bases). Germline lookup yields CDR1 MNHNY and CDR2 SVGAGI (reference sequence). The CDR3 runs to 15 residues. V gave up 6 bases and J gave up 2 bases, with 17 bases separating them. CDR3 sequence: CASRNTGGGTYEQYF. CDR3 nucleotides: TGTGCCAGCAGAAACACAGGGGGGGGGACCTACGAGCAGTACTTC.

This clonotype was counted a few times. The V gene is TRBV7-9, the J gene TRBJ2-3; 8 bases are shared with TRBD2. In germline, CDR1 is SEHNR, CDR2 FQNEAQ (reference sequence). The CDR3 runs to 16 residues. V trimming: 5 bases; J trimming: 1 base; junction bases outside the gene matches: 8. The CDR3 coding sequence is TGTGCCAGCAGCCCACGAGCGGGAGAAGGCACAGATACGCAGTATTTT. It encodes CASSPRAGEGTDTQYF.

This clonotype has only a few counts. The chain uses TRBV6-5 and TRBJ1-1; weak D call: TRBD1 (5 bases). The CDR3 contains 14 residues. Germline V lookup: CDR1 MNHEY, CDR2 SVGAGI. Trimming cost V 2 bases and J 7 bases, with 14 bases left between them. DNA for the CDR3: TGTGCCAGCAGTTACGAGGGGAGGTGGGGTGAAGCTTTCTTT. It codes for CASSYEGRWGEAFF.

This sequence joins TRBV20-1 and TRBJ2-2; unclear D gene. Trimming removed 6 bases from V and 3 bases from J, with 11 bases in between. CDR3 length equals 13 residues. In germline, CDR1 is DFQATT, CDR2 SNEGSKA (reference sequence). Here the CDR3 reads CSAPSVDTGELFF. The CDR3 DNA reads TGCAGTGCCCCCAGCGTGGACACCGGGGAGCTGTTTTTT.

This clonotype was counted many times. The chain combines TRBV6-1 with TRBJ2-7; D gene unclear. Germline V CDR1 and CDR2: MNHNS, SASEGT. This CDR3 contains 12 residues. With 4 bases removed from V and 7 bases from J, the gap between germline ends came to 11 bases. In DNA, the CDR3 is TGTGCCAGCAGTGTAACTGGTAGAGAGCAGTACTTC. This codes for CASSVTGREQYF.

On this clonotype: A clone one base away is much larger, so this may be a read error. This chain links TRBV27 with TRBJ1-1; possibly TRBD1 for D (6 bases). The CDR3 is made up of 16 amino acids. From germline, CDR1 is MNHEY and CDR2 SMNVEV (reference sequence). Deletions cut 2 bases from V and 4 bases from J, with 17 bases between. The CDR3 DNA is TGTGCCAGCAGTTTAAAGAGGCCGAGGGGGAGCACTGAAGCTTTCTTT. It codes for CASSLKRPRGSTEAFF.

The rearrangement links TRBV6-5 to TRBJ2-5; D assignment may be TRBD1 or TRBD2 (5 bases each). The V gene lost 5 bases and the J gene lost 5 bases, with 18 bases spanning the gap. Germline lookup yields CDR1 MNHEY and CDR2 SVGAGI. This CDR3 has 15 residues. The CDR3, as DNA: TGTGCCAGCAGTGACACCGGGACCCATGGGGAGACCCAGTACTTC. Amino acids: CASSDTGTHGETQYF.

Ten or more counts support this clonotype. The genes are TRBV20-1 and TRBJ2-2; a weak D match, TRBD1 (6 bases). Per the germline V gene, CDR1 is DFQATT and CDR2 is SNEGSKA (reference sequence). V was cut by 7 bases and J by 2 bases, with 14 bases left in between. This CDR3 comprises 14 residues. The CDR3 here is CSVRTDLNTGELFF. The CDR3 DNA follows: TGCAGTGTCAGGACAGACCTTAACACCGGGGAGCTGTTTTTT.

This clonotype occurred many times. The J gene is TRBJ2-1, the V gene TRBV6-1; no clear D gene. This CDR3 has 15 amino acids. Trimming removed 10 bases from V and 0 bases from J, with 16 bases in between. Germline V CDR1 and CDR2: MNHNS, SASEGT. The CDR3 here is CATRPWGSSYNEQFF. The CDR3 nucleotides are TGTGCCACCCGGCCTTGGGGAAGCTCCTACAATGAGCAGTTCTTC.

Comments on this clonotype: This may come from a read error, since a much larger clone is one base off. The CDR3 is CASSQDTGRCTF. CDR3 coding DNA: TGCGCCAGCAGCCAAGATACGGGACGCTGCACCTTC. The chain uses TRBV4-1 and TRBJ1-2; D perhaps matches TRBD1 (5 bases). V dropped 0 bases and J dropped 13 bases, with 12 bases sitting between them. This CDR3 comprises 12 residues. Germline CDR1 and CDR2: MGHRA and YSYEKL.

The chain joins TRBV5-4 to TRBJ2-2, with TRBD2 as a possible D gene (5 bases). CDR3 size: 19 residues. V lost 1 base and J lost 3, with 22 bases in between. The germline V gene encodes CDR1 SGHNT and CDR2 YYREEE (reference sequence). In nucleotides, the CDR3 is TGTGCCAGCAGCTTGTTACTCGACTGGCGAGGGCCCGACACCGGGGAGCTGTTTTTT. The encoded protein is CASSLLLDWRGPDTGELFF.

The chain uses TRBV28 and TRBJ2-1; 7 bases map to TRBD1. This CDR3 contains 18 residues. The V gene end was trimmed by 5 bases and the J gene end by 2 bases; junction bases not matched to a gene: 15. Germline V gene lookup returns CDR1 MDHEN and CDR2 SYDVKM. The CDR3 spells CASSPFLLKQGTYNEQFF. For the CDR3, the DNA is TGTGCCAGCAGTCCTTTTCTCCTAAAACAGGGGACCTACAATGAGCAGTTCTTC.